These 8 T cell receptor beta chains were sequenced from one sample in a study of technical replicates of blood from a handful of donors. Measured with immunoSEQ multiplex PCR; TCRdb has only the in-frame clones, and not every one. The table includes tens of thousands of clones, around 92% detected once. Sequencing used T cells isolated from PBMCs. Source of these receptors: a human donor in good health.

The V call is TRBV27, the J call TRBJ1-5; tentative D call: TRBD1 (6 bases). The length of the CDR3 is 19 residues. V was cut by 1 base and J by 0 bases, with 19 bases left in between. Germline values: CDR1 MNHEY, CDR2 SMNVEV (reference sequence). The CDR3 reads CASSLFGGPYSYSNQPQHF. CDR3 sequence (DNA): TGTGCCAGCAGTTTATTCGGGGGGCCGTACTCCTATAGCAATCAGCCCCAGCATTTT.

This clone was observed a few times. The CDR3 sequence: CASSQAGGPYEQYF. DNA of the CDR3: TGTGCCAGCAGCCAAGCAGGGGGTCCCTACGAGCAGTACTTC. The gene calls are TRBV11-3 and TRBJ2-7, with 7 bases matching TRBD1. There are 14 residues in the CDR3. V was pared by 5 bases and J by 2 bases, with 6 bases of the junction left unmatched. Looked up from germline, CDR1 is SGHNT and CDR2 is YENEEA.

V gene TRBV7-2 combines with J gene TRBJ1-1; no clear D gene. V was pared by 2 bases and J by 0 bases, with 10 bases between. The CDR3 covers 15 residues. Germline values: CDR1 SGHTA, CDR2 FQGNSA. The CDR3 bases are TGTGCCAGCAGCTTATTCGCAGACATGAACACTGAAGCTTTCTTT. It encodes CASSLFADMNTEAFF.

This chain connects TRBV2 to TRBJ1-3; TRBD1 is a possible D gene (6 bases). Trimming cost V 4 bases and J 0 bases, with 19 bases left between them. Germline values: CDR1 SNHLY, CDR2 FYNNEI. CDR3 length equals 18 residues. The CDR3 DNA is TGTGCCAGCAGTGGACCAACAGGGATGTGGGCCTCTGGAAACACCATATATTTT. Translating it yields CASSGPTGMWASGNTIYF.

The genes are TRBV7-6 and TRBJ2-1, with D uncertain. The ends were cut back, 2 bases at V and 0 bases at J, with 8 bases in the middle. CDR3 size: 15 residues. Germline V lookup: CDR1 SGHVS, CDR2 FNYEAQ. Written as DNA, the CDR3 is TGTGCCAGCAGCTTAAAGACTGGCTCCTACAATGAGCAGTTCTTC. Its protein is CASSLKTGSYNEQFF. Full variable domain (missing parts from reference TRBV7-6 and TRBJ2-1): GAGVSQSPRYKVTKRGQDVALRCDPISGHVSLYWYRQALGQGPEFLTYFNYEAQQDKSGLPNDRFSAERPEGSISTLTIQRTEQRDSAMYRCASSLKTGSYNEQFFGPGTRLTVL.

The V and J genes are TRBV28 and TRBJ2-7; 11 nucleotides line up with TRBD1. The CDR3 length is 15 residues. The J segment lost 3 bases and the V segment lost 2 bases, leaving 3 bases of the junction unmatched. The germline gives CDR1 MDHEN, CDR2 SYDVKM. The CDR3 DNA follows: TGTGCCAGCAGTTTACCGGGGACAGGGGGCTACGAGCAGTACTTC. It specifies CASSLPGTGGYEQYF.

V is TRBV10-3 and J is TRBJ2-5, with D possibly TRBD2 on 5 matching bases. Looked up from germline, CDR1 is ENHRY and CDR2 is SYGVKD. Trimming cost V 11 bases and J 1 base, with 11 bases left between them. The CDR3 is 12 residues long. Here the CDR3 DNA reads TGTGCCTCCAGCGGAGCCCAAGAGACCCAGTACTTC. This gives the protein CASSGAQETQYF.

The V gene is TRBV5-6, the J gene TRBJ1-4; the D gene is possibly TRBD1 (6 bases). CDR1 and CDR2 from the germline V gene are SGHDT and YYEEEE. Trimming removed 3 bases from V and 8 bases from J, with 14 bases in between. The CDR3 consists of 14 residues. The CDR3 protein is CASSSGAPYEKLFF. For the CDR3, the DNA is TGTGCCAGCAGCTCAGGGGCGCCATACGAAAAACTGTTTTTT.